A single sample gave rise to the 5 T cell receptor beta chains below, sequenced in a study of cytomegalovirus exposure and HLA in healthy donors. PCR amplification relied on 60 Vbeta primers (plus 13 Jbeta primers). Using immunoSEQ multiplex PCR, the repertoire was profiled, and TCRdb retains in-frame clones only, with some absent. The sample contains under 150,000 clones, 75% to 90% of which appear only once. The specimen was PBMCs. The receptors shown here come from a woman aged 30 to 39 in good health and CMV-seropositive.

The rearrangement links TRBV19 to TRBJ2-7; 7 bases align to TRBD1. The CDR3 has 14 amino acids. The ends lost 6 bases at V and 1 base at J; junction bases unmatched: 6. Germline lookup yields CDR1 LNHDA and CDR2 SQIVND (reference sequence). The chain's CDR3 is CASSTGTVSYEQYF. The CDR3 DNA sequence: TGTGCCAGTAGCACCGGGACAGTTTCCTACGAGCAGTACTTC.

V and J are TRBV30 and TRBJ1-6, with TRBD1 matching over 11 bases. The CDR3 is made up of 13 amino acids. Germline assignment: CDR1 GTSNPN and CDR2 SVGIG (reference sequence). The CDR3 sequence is CATMGQGDSPLHF. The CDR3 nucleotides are TGTGCTACGATGGGACAGGGGGATTCACCCCTCCACTTT.

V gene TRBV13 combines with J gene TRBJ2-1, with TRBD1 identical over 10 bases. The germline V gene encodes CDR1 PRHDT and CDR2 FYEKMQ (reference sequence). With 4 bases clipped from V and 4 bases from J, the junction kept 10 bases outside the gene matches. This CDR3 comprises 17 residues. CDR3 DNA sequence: TGTGCCAGCAGCTCACACTCTGGGACAGGGGTTTACAATGAGCAGTTCTTC. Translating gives CASSSHSGTGVYNEQFF.

The CDR3 is CASSLTSGQPQHF. The CDR3 DNA follows: TGTGCCAGCAGTTTAACCTCCGGGCAGCCCCAGCATTTT. The chain is built from TRBV27 and TRBJ1-5; D ambiguous. The CDR3 is made up of 13 amino acids. V gave up 2 bases and J gave up 7 bases, with 9 bases separating them. Germline V lookup: CDR1 MNHEY, CDR2 SMNVEV (reference sequence).

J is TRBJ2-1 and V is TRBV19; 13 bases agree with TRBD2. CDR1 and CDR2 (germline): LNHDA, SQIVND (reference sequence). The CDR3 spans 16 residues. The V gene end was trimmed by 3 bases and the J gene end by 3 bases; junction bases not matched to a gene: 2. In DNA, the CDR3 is TGTGCCAGTAGTATTGGGACTAGCGGGATCTACAATGAGCAGTTCTTC. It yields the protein CASSIGTSGIYNEQFF. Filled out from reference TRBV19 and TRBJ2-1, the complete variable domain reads DGGITQSPKYLFRKEGQNVTLSCEQNLNHDAMYWYRQDPGQGLRLIYYSQIVNDFQKGDIAEGYSVSREKKESFPLTVTSAQKNPTAFYLCASSIGTSGIYNEQFFGPGTRLTVL.